The T cell receptor beta chain under discussion was sequenced for a study of blood T cell repertoires in COVID-19. About the study: COVID-19 samples collected from the United States, Italy and Spain covered acute and convalescent phases. PBMCs, B-cell-depleted T cells, or T cells were the source of the cDNA or gDNA that made up the material.

The V end lost 6 bases, the J end lost 4 bases, and 9 bases lay between the germline ends. Germline-derived CDR1 and CDR2 are KGHDR and SFDVKD. The CDR3 has 13 residues. As processed by the authors: Amplification of reference gene primers provided the estimated nucleated cell counts. The protocol was immunoSEQ multiplex PCR, while the TCRdb copy is restricted to in-frame clones and leaves out a portion. V, J and clone size were drawn from that table, and D and trimming were deduced from the DNA. This repertoire shows tens of thousands of clones, about nine tenths found once; its top ten account for 25% to 35%.

The sample taken for sequencing was peripheral blood. The chain carries TRBV24-1 and TRBJ1-3; D unresolved. This sequence originates from a man in his fifties or sixties with active or convalescent COVID-19. The CDR3 is CATSSAGGNTIYF. The CDR3 DNA sequence: TGTGCCACCAGTTCGGCGGGCGGAAACACCATATATTTT.